This T cell receptor beta chain comes out of a study of T cell changes during pregnancy in multiple sclerosis. The repertoire was sequenced with immunoSEQ multiplex PCR; TCRdb's copy has only in-frame clones and lacks some. The data contain about 75,000 clones, 85% to 95% of them seen just once; the ten biggest clones take up about 0.13%. The germline CDR1 and CDR2 sequences are SGHRS and YFSETQ. The CDR3 consists of 16 residues. V gave up 4 bases and J gave up 6 bases; unmatched junction bases: 15. The source material was CD4+ T cells from peripheral blood mononuclear cells, sampled after pregnancy. The chain combines TRBV5-1 with TRBJ2-7; 8 bases are shared with TRBD2. This TCR was sampled from a female donor with multiple sclerosis, enrolled in a pregnancy study. CDR3 sequence (DNA): TGCGCCAGCAGCATAATTAGCGGGGATATTGAGGGCGAGCAGTACTTC. It encodes CASSIISGDIEGEQYF.